Given below is one TCR beta chain in context. No antigen is known for it. The data derive from a study of T cell repertoires in cytomegalovirus infection. At the level of the study: HLA-B-restricted CMV epitopes that are well studied, plus recently identified HLA-C-restricted ones, were used by the study. Indications came from public TCR beta signatures; they pointed to CMV infection and to a matching HLA type.

TCRdb redid the calling of the reads with MiXCR, one entry per CDR3 protein. This table holds 310,000 or so distinct CDR3 sequences, just under 25% found once. Regarding the study as a whole: The study found HLA-C-restricted CMV-specific TCR beta clonotypes dominating the ex vivo response. Of the TCR beta families, the public ones yielded a cumulative frequency that identified carriers of CMV plus the relevant HLA.

CDR1 is MNHEY, CDR2 SMNVEV, per germline (reference sequence). The CDR3 has 15 amino acids. V was clipped by 3 bases and J by 1 base; unmatched bases: 4. Sequencing used cultured PBMCs, obtained from culture after CMV antigen stimulation. This TCR came from a human donor in good health (CMV status not recorded). Some clones in this sample may be carry-over from other donors' samples. The chain couples TRBV27 to TRBJ2-7; 9 nucleotides match TRBD1. The CDR3 protein is CASSFLGQGSYEQYF. Here the CDR3 DNA reads TGTGCCAGCAGTTTTCTCGGACAGGGGTCCTACGAGCAGTACTTC.